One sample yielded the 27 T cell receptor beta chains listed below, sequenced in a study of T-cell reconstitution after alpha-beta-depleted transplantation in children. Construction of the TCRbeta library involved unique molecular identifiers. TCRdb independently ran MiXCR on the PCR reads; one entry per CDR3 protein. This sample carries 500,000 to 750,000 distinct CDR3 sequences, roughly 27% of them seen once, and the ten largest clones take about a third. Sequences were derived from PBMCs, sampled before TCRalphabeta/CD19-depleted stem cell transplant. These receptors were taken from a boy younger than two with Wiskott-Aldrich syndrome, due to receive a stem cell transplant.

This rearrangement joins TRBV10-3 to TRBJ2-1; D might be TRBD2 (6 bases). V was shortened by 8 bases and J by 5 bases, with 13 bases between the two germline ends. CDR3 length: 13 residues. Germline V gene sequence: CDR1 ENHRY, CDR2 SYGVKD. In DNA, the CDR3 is TGTGCCATCCGCCGGGACTTCAACAATGAGCAGTTCTTC. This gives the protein CAIRRDFNNEQFF.

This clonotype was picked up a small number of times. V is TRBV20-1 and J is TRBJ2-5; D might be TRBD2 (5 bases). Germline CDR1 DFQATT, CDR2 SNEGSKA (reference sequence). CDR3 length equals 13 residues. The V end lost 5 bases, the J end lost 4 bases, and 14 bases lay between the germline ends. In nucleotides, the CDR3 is TGCAGTGCTGATCGAGGGAATCTAGAGACCCAGTACTTC. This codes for CSADRGNLETQYF.

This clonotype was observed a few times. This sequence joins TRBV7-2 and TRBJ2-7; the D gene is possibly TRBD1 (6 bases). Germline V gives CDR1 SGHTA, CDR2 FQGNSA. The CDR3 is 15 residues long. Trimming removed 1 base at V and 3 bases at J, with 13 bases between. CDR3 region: CASSLVSETGYEQYF. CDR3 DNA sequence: TGTGCCAGCAGCTTAGTTTCCGAGACAGGCTACGAGCAGTACTTC.

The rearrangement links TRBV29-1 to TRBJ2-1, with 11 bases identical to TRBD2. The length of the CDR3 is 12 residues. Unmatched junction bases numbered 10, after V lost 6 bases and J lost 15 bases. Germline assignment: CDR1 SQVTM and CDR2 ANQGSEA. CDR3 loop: CSVLGLAAASFF. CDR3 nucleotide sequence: TGCAGCGTCCTGGGACTAGCGGCCGCGTCGTTCTTC.

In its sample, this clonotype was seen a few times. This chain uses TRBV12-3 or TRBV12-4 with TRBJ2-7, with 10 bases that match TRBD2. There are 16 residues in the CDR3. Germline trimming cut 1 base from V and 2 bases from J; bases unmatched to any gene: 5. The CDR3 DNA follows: TGTGCCAGCAGTTTAGGGGGACTAGCGCCTACCTACGAGCAGTACTTC. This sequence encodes CASSLGGLAPTYEQYF.

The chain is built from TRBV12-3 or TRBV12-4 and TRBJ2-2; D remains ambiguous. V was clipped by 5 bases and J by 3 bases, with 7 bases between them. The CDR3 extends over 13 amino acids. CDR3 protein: CASSHRYTGELFF. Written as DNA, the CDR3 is TGTGCCAGCAGTCACCGGTACACCGGGGAGCTGTTTTTT.

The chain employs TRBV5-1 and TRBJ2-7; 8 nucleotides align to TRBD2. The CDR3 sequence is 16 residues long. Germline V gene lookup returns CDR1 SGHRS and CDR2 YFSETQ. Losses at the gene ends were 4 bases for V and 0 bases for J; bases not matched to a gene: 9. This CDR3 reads CASSVRAGASSYEQYF. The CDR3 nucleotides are TGCGCCAGCAGCGTGCGAGCGGGGGCAAGCTCCTACGAGCAGTACTTC.

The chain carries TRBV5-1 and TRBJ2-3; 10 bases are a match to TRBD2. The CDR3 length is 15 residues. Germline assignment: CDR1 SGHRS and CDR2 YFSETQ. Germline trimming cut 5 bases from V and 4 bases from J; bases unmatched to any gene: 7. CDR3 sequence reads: CASRELAGSPDTQYF. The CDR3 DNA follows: TGCGCCAGCAGGGAACTAGCGGGAAGCCCAGATACGCAGTATTTT.

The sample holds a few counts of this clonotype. The CDR3 loop is CASSWTAANEQYF. The CDR3, as DNA: TGCGCCAGCAGCTGGACGGCTGCCAACGAGCAGTACTTC. This rearrangement joins TRBV5-1 to TRBJ2-7; D gene unclear. This CDR3 contains 13 residues. In germline, CDR1 is SGHRS, CDR2 YFSETQ. Trimming stripped 3 bases from V and 5 bases from J, with 12 bases between. The entire variable domain, with the rest obtained from reference TRBV5-1 and TRBJ2-7, is as follows: KAGVTQTPRYLIKTRGQQVTLSCSPISGHRSVSWYQQTPGQGLQFLFEYFSETQRNKGNFPGRFSGRQFSNSRSEMNVSTLELGDSALYLCASSWTAANEQYFGPGTRLTVT.

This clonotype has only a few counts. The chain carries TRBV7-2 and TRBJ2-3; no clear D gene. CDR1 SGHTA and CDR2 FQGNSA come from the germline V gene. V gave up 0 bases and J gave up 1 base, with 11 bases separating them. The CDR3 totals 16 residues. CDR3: CASSLAGSGGTDTQYF. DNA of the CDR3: TGTGCCAGCAGCTTAGCCGGCAGTGGGGGCACAGATACGCAGTATTTT. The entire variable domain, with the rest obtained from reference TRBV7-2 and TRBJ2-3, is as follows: GAGVSQSPSNKVTEKGKDVELRCDPISGHTALYWYRQSLGQGLEFLIYFQGNSAPDKSGLPSDRFSAERTGGSVSTLTIQRTQQEDSAVYLCASSLAGSGGTDTQYFGPGTRLTVL.

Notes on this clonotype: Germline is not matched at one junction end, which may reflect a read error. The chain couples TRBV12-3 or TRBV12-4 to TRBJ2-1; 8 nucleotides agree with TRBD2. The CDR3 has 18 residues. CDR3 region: CTSSRSKTSVQGYNEQFF. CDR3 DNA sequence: TGTACCAGCAGCAGATCAAAGACTAGCGTGCAGGGCTACAATGAGCAGTTCTTC.

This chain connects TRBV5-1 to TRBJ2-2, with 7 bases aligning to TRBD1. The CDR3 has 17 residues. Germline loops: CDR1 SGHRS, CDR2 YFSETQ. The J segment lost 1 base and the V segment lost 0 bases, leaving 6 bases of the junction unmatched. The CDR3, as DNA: TGCGCCAGCAGCTTGGGACACAGGGGCCTGAACACCGGGGAGCTGTTTTTT. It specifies CASSLGHRGLNTGELFF.

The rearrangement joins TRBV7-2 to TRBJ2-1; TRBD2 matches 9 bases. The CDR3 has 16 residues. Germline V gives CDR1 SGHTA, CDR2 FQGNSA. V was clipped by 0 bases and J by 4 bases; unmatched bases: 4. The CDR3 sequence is CASSLARTSAYNEQFF. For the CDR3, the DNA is TGTGCCAGCAGCTTAGCGAGGACTAGCGCTTACAATGAGCAGTTCTTC.

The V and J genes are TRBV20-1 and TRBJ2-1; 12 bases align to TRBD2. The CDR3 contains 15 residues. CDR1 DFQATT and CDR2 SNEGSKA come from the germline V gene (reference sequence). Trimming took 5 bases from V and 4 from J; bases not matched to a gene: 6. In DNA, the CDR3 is TGCAGTGCTCCCCTAGCGGGAGGGAGGTACAATGAGCAGTTCTTC. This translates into CSAPLAGGRYNEQFF.

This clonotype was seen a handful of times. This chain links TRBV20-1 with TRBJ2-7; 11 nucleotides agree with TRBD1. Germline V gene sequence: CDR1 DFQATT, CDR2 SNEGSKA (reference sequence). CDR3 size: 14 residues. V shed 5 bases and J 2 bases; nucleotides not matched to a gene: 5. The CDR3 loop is CSAARTGGPYEQYF. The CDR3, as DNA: TGCAGTGCTGCCCGGACAGGGGGCCCCTACGAGCAGTACTTC.

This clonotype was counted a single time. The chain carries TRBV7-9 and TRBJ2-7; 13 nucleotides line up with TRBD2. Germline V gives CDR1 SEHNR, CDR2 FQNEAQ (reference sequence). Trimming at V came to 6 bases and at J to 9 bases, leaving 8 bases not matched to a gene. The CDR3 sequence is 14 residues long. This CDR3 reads CASSSGLAGARQYF. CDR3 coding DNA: TGTGCCAGCAGTTCCGGACTAGCGGGAGCTCGGCAGTACTTC.

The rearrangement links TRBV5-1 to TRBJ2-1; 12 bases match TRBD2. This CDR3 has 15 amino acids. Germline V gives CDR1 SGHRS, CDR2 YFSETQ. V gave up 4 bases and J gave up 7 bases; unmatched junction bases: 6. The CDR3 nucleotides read TGCGCCAGCAGCCAGCTAGCGGGAGGGACGAATGAGCAGTTCTTC. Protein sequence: CASSQLAGGTNEQFF.

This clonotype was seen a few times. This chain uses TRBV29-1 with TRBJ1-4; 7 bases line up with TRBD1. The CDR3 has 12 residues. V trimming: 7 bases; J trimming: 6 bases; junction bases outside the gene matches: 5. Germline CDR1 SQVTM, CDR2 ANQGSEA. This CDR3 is CSGSGTDEKLFF. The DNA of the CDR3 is TGCAGCGGTTCCGGGACAGATGAAAAACTGTTTTTT.

The CDR3 nucleotides read TGTGCCAGCAGCCAAGACGAATGGGGGGGCTTCAGAAGGACCTTC. The encoded protein is CASSQDEWGGFRRTF. V usage is TRBV4-2 and J usage is TRBJ1-2; a weak D match, TRBD1 (6 bases). Per germline, CDR1 LGHNA and CDR2 YNFKEQ. The CDR3 has 15 amino acids. Trimming took off 0 bases at V and 14 bases at J, with 22 bases between the two ends.

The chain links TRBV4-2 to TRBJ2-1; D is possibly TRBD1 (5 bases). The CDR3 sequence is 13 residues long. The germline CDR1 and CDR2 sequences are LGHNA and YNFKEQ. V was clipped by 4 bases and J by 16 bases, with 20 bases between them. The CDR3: CASSPALWGEEFF. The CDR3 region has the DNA TGTGCCAGCAGCCCCGCCCTCTGGGGCGAGGAATTCTTC.

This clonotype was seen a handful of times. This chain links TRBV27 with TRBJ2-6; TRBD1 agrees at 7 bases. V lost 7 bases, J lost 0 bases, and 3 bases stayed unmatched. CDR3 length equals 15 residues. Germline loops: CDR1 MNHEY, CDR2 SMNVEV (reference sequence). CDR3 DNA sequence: TGTGCCAGCACCTCAGGGGGCTCTGGGGCCAACGTCCTGACTTTC. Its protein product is CASTSGGSGANVLTF.

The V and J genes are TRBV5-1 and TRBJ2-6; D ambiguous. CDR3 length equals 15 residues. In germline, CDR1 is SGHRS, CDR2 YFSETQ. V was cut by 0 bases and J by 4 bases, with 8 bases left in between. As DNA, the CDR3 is TGCGCCAGCAGCTTGGCGGCTCCCGGGGCCAACGTCCTGACTTTC. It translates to CASSLAAPGANVLTF.

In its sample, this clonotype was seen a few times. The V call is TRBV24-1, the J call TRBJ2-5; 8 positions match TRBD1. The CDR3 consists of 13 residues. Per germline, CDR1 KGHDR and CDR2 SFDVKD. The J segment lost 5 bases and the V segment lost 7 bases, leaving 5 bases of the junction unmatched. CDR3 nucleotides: TGTGCCACCAGCCAGGGGGCTCGGGAGACCCAGTACTTC. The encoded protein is CATSQGARETQYF.

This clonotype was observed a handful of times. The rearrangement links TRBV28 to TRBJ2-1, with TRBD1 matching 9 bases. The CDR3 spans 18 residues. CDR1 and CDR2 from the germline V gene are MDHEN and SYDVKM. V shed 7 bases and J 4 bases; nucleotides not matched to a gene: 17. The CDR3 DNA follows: TGTGCCAGCACTCCCAAGGTGTCCCGGACAGGGGTGTACAATGAGCAGTTCTTC. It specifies CASTPKVSRTGVYNEQFF.

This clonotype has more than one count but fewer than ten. The CDR3 loop is CARGPEVGTSFSGANVLTF. CDR3 DNA sequence: TGTGCCAGGGGTCCAGAGGTCGGGACATCTTTCTCTGGGGCCAACGTCCTGACTTTC. V and J are TRBV21-1 and TRBJ2-6; TRBD1 was called by the table and not checked on the DNA. TRBV21-1 is labeled a pseudogene. The CDR3 sequence is 19 residues long.

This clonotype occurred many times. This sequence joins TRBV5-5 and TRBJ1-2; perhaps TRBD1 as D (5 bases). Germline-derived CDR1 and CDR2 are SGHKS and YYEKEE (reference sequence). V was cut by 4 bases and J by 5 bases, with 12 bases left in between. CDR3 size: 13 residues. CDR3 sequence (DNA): TGTGCCAGCAGCCTTCGACAGAGTTATGGCTACACCTTC. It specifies CASSLRQSYGYTF.

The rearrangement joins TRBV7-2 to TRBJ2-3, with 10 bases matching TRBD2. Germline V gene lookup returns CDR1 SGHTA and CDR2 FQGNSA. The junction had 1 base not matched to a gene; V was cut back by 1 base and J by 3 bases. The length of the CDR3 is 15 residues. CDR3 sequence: CASSLVLAGTDTQYF. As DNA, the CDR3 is TGTGCCAGCAGCTTAGTACTAGCGGGAACAGATACGCAGTATTTT.